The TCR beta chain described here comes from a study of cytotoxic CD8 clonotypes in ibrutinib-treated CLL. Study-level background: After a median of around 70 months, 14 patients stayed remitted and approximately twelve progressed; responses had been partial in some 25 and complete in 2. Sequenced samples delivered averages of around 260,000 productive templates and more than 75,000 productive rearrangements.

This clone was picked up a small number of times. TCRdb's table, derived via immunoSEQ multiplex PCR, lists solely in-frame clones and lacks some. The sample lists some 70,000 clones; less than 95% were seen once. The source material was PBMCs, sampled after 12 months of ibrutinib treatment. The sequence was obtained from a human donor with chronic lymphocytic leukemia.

CDR3 amino acids: CASSLWTSGRYRDEQFF. CDR3 coding DNA: TGTGCCAGCAGCTTGTGGACTAGCGGGAGGTACCGAGATGAGCAGTTCTTC. J is TRBJ2-1 and V is TRBV7-6, with 14 bases fitting TRBD2. V shed 3 bases, J shed 8 bases, and the junction held 9 bases outside the gene matches. Germline CDR1 SGHVS, CDR2 FNYEAQ. CDR3 size: 17 residues.